A single sample is the source of the 11 T cell receptor beta chains below, sequenced in a study of T cells in Graves' hyperthyroidism and ophthalmopathy. TCR beta CDR3 sequences were amplified from RNA transcripts. An initial round of RT-PCR targeting the TCR CDR3 relied on the HTBI primer set. TCRdb itself ran the multiplex PCR reads through MiXCR, one entry per CDR3 protein. The table lists 500,000 to 650,000 distinct CDR3 sequences, roughly a sixth of them singletons. Material: blood. These receptor sequences come from a woman aged 18 to 35 with Graves' ophthalmopathy.

The chain employs TRBV6-1 and TRBJ1-1; 9 nucleotides agree with TRBD1. Trimming at V came to 5 bases and at J to 3 bases, leaving 7 bases not matched to a gene. CDR3 length: 15 residues. Germline V CDR1 and CDR2: MNHNS, SASEGT. The CDR3 DNA sequence: TGTGCCAGCAGTCGACAGGGGGAGAGGGACACTGAAGCTTTCTTT. It codes for CASSRQGERDTEAFF.

This clonotype was detected many times. This chain uses TRBV6-5 with TRBJ2-1, with no clear D. CDR1 is MNHEY, CDR2 SVGAGI, per germline. Trimming removed 2 bases from V and 8 bases from J, with 22 bases in between. The CDR3 is 17 residues long. CDR3 sequence (DNA): TGTGCCAGCAGTTACCCCGAGGCCTCACCTCTCGGGTATGAGCAGTTCTTC. Amino acids: CASSYPEASPLGYEQFF.

Of note for this clonotype: This may arise from a read error, as a much more abundant clone is one base away. The V call is TRBV7-2, the J call TRBJ2-5; D uncertain. This CDR3 region has 12 residues. CDR1 is SGHTA, CDR2 FQGNSA, per germline. V dropped 5 bases and J dropped 5 bases, with 9 bases sitting between them. The CDR3 DNA sequence: TGTGCCAGCAGCCATCCTCGGGAGACCCAGTACTTC. Translated, it gives CASSHPRETQYF.

This clonotype was seen repeatedly, ten times or more. The chain employs TRBV12-5 and TRBJ2-3, with 7 nucleotides matching TRBD1. With 5 bases clipped from V and 1 base from J, the junction kept 6 bases outside the gene matches. The CDR3 extends over 15 amino acids. The germline V gene encodes CDR1 LGHNT and CDR2 FRNRAP. The CDR3 DNA sequence: TGTGCTAGTGGTCGAACCGGGACAGGCACAGATACGCAGTATTTT. The encoded protein is CASGRTGTGTDTQYF.

This clonotype was found a few times. V usage is TRBV12-3 or TRBV12-4 and J usage is TRBJ1-6; D uncertain. The CDR3 is 13 residues long. The V end was cut by 2 bases, the J end by 11 bases, with 10 bases between. CDR3 DNA: TGTGCCAGCAGTTTACGACAAGAGGCACCCCTCCACTTT. It encodes CASSLRQEAPLHF.

V usage is TRBV28 and J usage is TRBJ2-1, with 12 bases aligning to TRBD2. The end of the DNA is better explained by TRBJ2-7, so the J call may be wrong. The CDR3 sequence is 18 residues long. Germline V gene lookup returns CDR1 MDHEN and CDR2 SYDVKM. In DNA, the CDR3 is TGTGCCAGCAGTTTATTAGGACTAGCGGGACCCTCCTACAATGAGCAGTACTTC. It is translated as CASSLLGLAGPSYNEQYF.

This sequence joins TRBV19 and TRBJ1-4, with 11 bases fitting TRBD1. This CDR3 has 14 amino acids. Losses at the gene ends were 9 bases for V and 8 bases for J; bases not matched to a gene: 8. CDR1 and CDR2 (germline): LNHDA, SQIVND (reference sequence). The CDR3 sequence is CASKTGTGGEKLFF. CDR3 DNA sequence: TGTGCCAGCAAGACCGGGACAGGGGGAGAAAAACTGTTTTTT.

This clonotype was counted ten times or more. DNA of the CDR3: TGCAGCGTTGAATACGGGAACACTGAAGCTTTCTTT. Translated, it gives CSVEYGNTEAFF. This sequence joins TRBV29-1 and TRBJ1-1; unclear D gene. With 2 bases removed from V and 1 base from J, the gap between germline ends came to 5 bases. The CDR3 is 12 amino acids. The V gene's germline CDR1 is SQVTM and CDR2 ANQGSEA.

The V and J genes are TRBV7-2 and TRBJ2-5; 9 bases map to TRBD1. CDR3 length: 14 amino acids. Trimming took 5 bases from V and 4 from J; bases not matched to a gene: 5. The germline CDR1 and CDR2 sequences are SGHTA and FQGNSA. The CDR3 DNA reads as TGTGCCAGCAGCCGGGACAGGGCCACAGAGACCCAGTACTTC. Residues: CASSRDRATETQYF.

In this sample, this clonotype turned up many times. V usage is TRBV12-3 or TRBV12-4 and J usage is TRBJ2-7; D possibly corresponds to TRBD2 (5 bases). The CDR3 is 15 amino acids. V was pared by 3 bases and J by 7 bases, with 19 bases between. CDR3 bases: TGTGCCAGCAGTTTCCGAGCGGATCCCAAAGAGGAGCAGTACTTC. This sequence encodes CASSFRADPKEEQYF.

This clonotype came up many times. V usage is TRBV7-9 and J usage is TRBJ1-1; D is undetermined. V was trimmed by 5 bases and J by 9 bases, leaving 13 bases between them. The CDR3 totals 12 residues. CDR1 SEHNR and CDR2 FQNEAQ come from the germline V gene (reference sequence). The CDR3 loop reads CASSPGLTKAFF. The CDR3 DNA reads TGTGCCAGCAGCCCGGGATTGACTAAAGCTTTCTTT.